What follows is one T cell receptor (beta chain) and its context. As yet, its antigen is unknown. Time point defined: sample taken at primary tumor resection. This record comes from a study of spatial heterogeneity in lung cancer. TCR cDNA molecules were tagged individually, and each one carried a unique molecular identifier. TCRdb redid the calling of the 5' RACE reads with MiXCR, one entry per CDR3 protein. Among 6,500 to 8,000 distinct CDR3 sequences, less than 3.5% were seen once, and the ten largest hold about 21%. Study-wide results and caveats: Tracking of tumor mutation counts was seen in expanded intratumoral alpha and beta TCR counts.

V was clipped by 0 bases and J by 8 bases, with 7 bases between them. The CDR3 loop spans 12 amino acids. The germline CDR1 and CDR2 sequences are DFQATT and SNEGSKA (reference sequence). Source: lung tumor tissue, taken at surgery. The rearrangement uses TRBV20-1 and TRBJ1-4; D remains ambiguous. This receptor was identified in a male donor with early-stage non-small cell lung cancer. The CDR3 loop reads CSARDREEKLFF. CDR3 nucleotide sequence: TGCAGTGCTAGAGATCGCGAGGAAAAACTGTTTTTT.